Sequencing of this T cell receptor beta chain was carried out in a study of cytomegalovirus exposure and HLA in healthy donors. Samples came from healthy bone marrow donors. The study, taken as a whole, reports: The study found most TCR sequences rare, yet found some public TCRs in many donors. The study assumed roughly uniform donor sequencing depth for presence/absence analyses.

A multiplex PCR was run with 60 Vbeta primers and 13 Jbeta primers. Profiled with immunoSEQ multiplex PCR; TCRdb holds only in-frame clones, not every one. The sample lists around 130,000 clones, less than 85% occurring once. Between the trimmed V and J ends, which lost 4 bases and 2 bases, there was a span of 13 bases. Germline V gene lookup returns CDR1 SGHRS and CDR2 YFSETQ. This CDR3 region has 14 residues. Remarks on this clone: Its antigen is currently unknown.

The chain employs TRBV5-1 and TRBJ2-7; D may be TRBD1 (6 bases). Sequencing was performed on PBMCs. This sequence originates from a woman between 40 and 50 years old in good health and CMV-seropositive. CDR3 in DNA: TGCGCCAGCAGCCGAGGGGACACCACCTACGAGCAGTACTTC. Its protein product is CASSRGDTTYEQYF.